Shown below are 10 T cell receptor beta chains from a single sample sequenced in a study of shared clonotypes between healthy human individuals. The data were produced by immunoSEQ multiplex PCR, yet TCRdb's version contains in-frame clones alone and is incomplete. This sample yields hundreds of thousands of clones, of which about three quarters are seen a single time; under 2% belongs to the top ten. The specimen was memory CD4+ T cells sorted from blood. Subset reported: CD45RA-negative fraction. Source of these receptors: a woman aged 30 to 39 in good health.

The gene calls are TRBV2 and TRBJ1-4, with D tentatively TRBD1 (5 bases). CDR3 length: 15 residues. Germline loops: CDR1 SNHLY, CDR2 FYNNEI. V was clipped by 6 bases and J by 3 bases, with 14 bases between them. CDR3 DNA: TGTGCCAGCAGGAACCAGGGCGCGGCTAATGAAAAACTGTTTTTT. Residues: CASRNQGAANEKLFF.

CDR3 coding DNA: TGTGCCAGCAGCCCGCGACAGGGTTCGATCACTGAAGCTTTCTTT. It translates to CASSPRQGSITEAFF. The J gene is TRBJ1-1, the V gene TRBV7-2, with TRBD1 identical over 7 bases. The CDR3 contains 15 residues. The germline gives CDR1 SGHTA, CDR2 FQGNSA. Trimming took 5 bases from V and 4 from J; bases not matched to a gene: 10.

The J gene is TRBJ2-1, the V gene TRBV27, with D perhaps matching TRBD1 (6 bases). CDR1 and CDR2 from the germline V gene are MNHEY and SMNVEV (reference sequence). Trimming shortened V by 5 bases and J by 4 bases, and 9 bases separated the two germline ends. The CDR3 covers 13 residues. The CDR3 region has the DNA TGTGCCAGCAGTCACACAGGGTACAATGAGCAGTTCTTC. Translation gives CASSHTGYNEQFF.

This chain uses TRBV10-3 with TRBJ1-1; the D is unclear. This CDR3 spans 11 amino acids. CDR1 ENHRY and CDR2 SYGVKD come from the germline V gene. V was shortened by 8 bases and J by 1 base, with 5 bases between the two germline ends. The CDR3 nucleotides read TGTGCCATCCCGGGGAACACTGAAGCTTTCTTT. Its protein is CAIPGNTEAFF.

This clone was seen many times. This chain uses TRBV5-1 with TRBJ1-2, with 7 bases matching TRBD1. V was clipped by 0 bases and J by 0 bases; unmatched bases: 2. CDR1 and CDR2 (germline): SGHRS, YFSETQ. The CDR3 runs 15 residues. The CDR3 DNA follows: TGCGCCAGCAGCTTGGAGGGGACAGCTAACTATGGCTACACCTTC. Its translation is CASSLEGTANYGYTF.

The rearrangement links TRBV18 to TRBJ2-1, with TRBD2 matching over 9 bases. The germline V gene has CDR1 KGHSH and CDR2 LQKENI. The ends lost 1 base at V and 5 bases at J; junction bases unmatched: 0. This CDR3 is 14 amino acids long. The CDR3 region is CASSPLAGDNEQFF. The CDR3 coding sequence is TGTGCCAGCTCACCACTAGCGGGGGACAATGAGCAGTTCTTC.

This clone was found a few times. The chain has TRBV18 and TRBJ1-5; unclear D gene. Germline CDR1 KGHSH, CDR2 LQKENI. The V and J ends lost 2 bases and 9 bases respectively, with 17 bases between them. CDR3 size: 15 residues. The CDR3 spells CASSPNGRELMPQHF. The CDR3 bases are TGTGCCAGCTCACCAAATGGTCGTGAACTGATGCCCCAGCATTTT.

This sequence joins TRBV13 and TRBJ2-2, with 11 bases aligning to TRBD2. Germline-derived CDR1 and CDR2 are PRHDT and FYEKMQ (reference sequence). This CDR3 spans 19 amino acids. J was trimmed by 6 bases and V by 5 bases; bases with no gene match: 17. The CDR3 spells CASSPRGYLAGGGPGELFF. CDR3 DNA: TGTGCCAGCAGCCCGCGGGGATACCTAGCGGGAGGTGGCCCCGGGGAGCTGTTTTTT.

The rearrangement links TRBV25-1 to TRBJ1-4, with TRBD1 matching 8 bases. The CDR3 has 14 amino acids. V dropped 8 bases and J dropped 8; count of bases not matched to a gene: 10. Germline V gene data show CDR1 as MGHDK and CDR2 as SYGVNS. CDR3 sequence reads: CASGIQGENEKLFF. The CDR3 DNA is TGTGCCAGCGGAATACAGGGGGAGAACGAAAAACTGTTTTTT.

The chain combines TRBV27 with TRBJ1-4; 7 positions agree with TRBD1. Germline assignment: CDR1 MNHEY and CDR2 SMNVEV (reference sequence). V gave up 6 bases and J gave up 0 bases; unmatched junction bases: 7. The CDR3 totals 16 residues. The CDR3 here is CASRPTGVATNEKLFF. The CDR3 DNA follows: TGTGCCAGCAGACCTACAGGGGTTGCAACTAATGAAAAACTGTTTTTT.